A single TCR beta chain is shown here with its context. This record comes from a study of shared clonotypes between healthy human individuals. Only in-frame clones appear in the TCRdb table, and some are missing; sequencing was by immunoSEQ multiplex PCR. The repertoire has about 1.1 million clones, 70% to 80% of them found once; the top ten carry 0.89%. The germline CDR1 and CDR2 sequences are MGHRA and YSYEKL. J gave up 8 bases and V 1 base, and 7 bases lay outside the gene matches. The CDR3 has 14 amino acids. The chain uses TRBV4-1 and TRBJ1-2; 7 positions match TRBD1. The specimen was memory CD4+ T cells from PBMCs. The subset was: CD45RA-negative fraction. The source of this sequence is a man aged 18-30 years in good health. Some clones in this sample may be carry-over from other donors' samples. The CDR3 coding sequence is TGCGCCAGCAGCCAAGGGGGACAGTTTTGGGGCTACACCTTC. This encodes CASSQGGQFWGYTF.